This T cell receptor (beta chain) was recovered during a study of identical twins. The CDR3 spans 15 residues. Germline CDR1 and CDR2: SGHTA and FQGTGA. Trimming cost V 2 bases and J 0 bases, with 8 bases left between them. TCRdb passed the 5' RACE reads through MiXCR, listing each CDR3 protein once. The table lists around 100,000 distinct CDR3 sequences, just under 6% of them singletons. This clonotype came up many times. The sample taken for sequencing was memory T cells sorted from blood. V usage is TRBV7-3 and J usage is TRBJ2-1; perhaps TRBD1 as D (5 bases). The receptor comes from a woman aged 45-60 years in good health. The CDR3 protein is CASSLYDSSYNEQFF. The CDR3 DNA reads as TGTGCCAGCAGCTTATATGACAGCTCCTACAATGAGCAGTTCTTC.